This TCR beta chain was profiled in a study of monozygotic twins with inflammatory bowel disease (dated by TCRdb to the late 2010s). In terms of the full investigation: In total, approximately 28 monozygotic twin pairs made up the full study: 19 Danish pairs, all IBD-discordant, plus nine German pairs, of which four were IBD-concordant and five were IBD-discordant. Each individual had, on average, about 151 000 unique TCRalpha sequences and 181 000 unique TCRbeta sequences available for analysis. Within discordant pairs, disease-associated traits were sought mainly by comparing IBD patients with their genetically identical healthy co-twins. Paper-wide results and their limitations: TCRbeta repertoire diversity, by inverse Simpson index, was decreased in IBD patients compared with their healthy co-twins. Background noise and inter-individual variability may have been introduced into the repertoires by the differing immunosuppressive treatments among patients. Distinction between different T cell subtypes could not be achieved in the analysis. No single strong signal or clonotype linked to IBD turned up in the results, so the idea that one exists was not supported. Compared with healthy twins, IBD patients shared fewer clonotypes with other individuals, and the difference was most pronounced in patients with signs of disease activity. Repertoire similarity did not differ between concordant and discordant twins, which could be due to limited statistical power.

Concerning this clonotype: No cognate antigen has been identified for it.

Library method: 5' RACE. For each TCR library, 3,000 to 4,000 ng of total RNA was used. For each sample, cDNA synthesis was carried out in eight separate reactions using SMARTScribe reverse transcriptase. During cDNA synthesis, unique molecular identifiers containing a 6-nucleotide sample barcode were introduced by template switching. TCRalpha and TCRbeta cDNA was amplified in two nested PCRs of 16 and 9 cycles, and bead purification was carried out after each PCR. Before amplification, the cDNA was both treated with uracil DNA-glycosylase and purified with the QIAquick PCR purification kit. The second PCR added Illumina TruSeq-compatible adapters along with sample-specific barcodes. TapeStation and Qubit were used to check library quality and concentration, and 5 to 5.5 ng of each library was pooled. Sequencing of the pooled libraries was done on an Illumina HiSeq2500 single-index Rapid Run using custom sequencing primers and 2 x 100 bp reads. For the original study's pipeline: UMI-based consensus assembly with MiGEC version 1.2.6 was used to correct PCR and sequencing errors. MiXCR version 2.1.1 handled V(D)J alignment, clonotype assembly and CDR3 extraction. To normalise gene usage, clonotype sharing and MAIT/NKT TCR abundance, the analysis used the top 1000, 10 000 and 20 000 clonotypes per sample. Diversity was computed as the inverse Simpson index with the vegan R package after downsampling to 27 000 UMIs. Paired Mann-Whitney U tests were applied to discordant twin pairs, with Benjamini-Hochberg correction for multiple testing. TCRdb reanalyzed the reads, keeping one entry per CDR3 protein sequence and omitting DNA. The V and J calls come from TCRdb's annotation, not from the publication. The sample's table lists a count of 350,000 to 550,000 distinct CDR3 sequences. The top ten clonotypes cover 2.4% of the sample.

Taken from cysteine to phenylalanine, the CDR3 has 14 residues. The DNA sequence is not available. The germline V gene encodes CDR1 MNHNY and CDR2 SVGAGI (reference sequence). From each donor, an approximately 2.5 ml peripheral blood sample was drawn into PAXgene tubes and stored at -80 degrees C. Without any T cell sorting, total RNA was extracted from whole blood using the PAXgene blood miRNA kit on an automated QIAcube. Deep TCRalpha and TCRbeta repertoire profiling with unique molecular barcoding was performed on peripheral blood of monozygotic twin pairs concordant or discordant for inflammatory bowel disease. Smoking habits were recorded for all twin pairs, with individuals classified as current, former or never smokers.

The specimen sequenced was blood. Rearrangement joined TRBV6-6 to TRBJ2-1; there is no DNA to check the TCRdb D call of TRBD2. The source of this sequence is a human donor with ulcerative colitis or Crohn's disease, or a healthy co-twin of an affected twin (not recorded which). Here the CDR3 is given as CASSYAGGDNEQFF.